This paragraph reports one TCR beta chain. The CDR3 covers 14 residues. Germline V CDR1 and CDR2: SGHDT, YYEEEE. V trimming: 0 bases; J trimming: 6 bases; junction bases outside the gene matches: 3. The data stem from a study of blood T cell repertoires in COVID-19. In the study overall: T cells, B-cell-depleted T cells, or PBMCs provided the cDNA or gDNA that served as material.

Original data processing: Estimated nucleated cell counts came from reference gene primer amplification. Assay: immunoSEQ multiplex PCR; the TCRdb copy retains only in-frame clones and omits some. From that table come the V and J calls and clone size; the DNA was used to work out D and trimming. The table has about 200,000 clones, approximately 87% seen once. Sequencing was done on a sample of peripheral blood. The chain carries TRBV5-6 and TRBJ2-7, with TRBD1 identical over 10 bases. This receptor was taken from a woman between 50 and 59 years old with acute or convalescent COVID-19. The CDR3 protein is CASSLGDRGLEQYF. The DNA of the CDR3 is TGTGCCAGCAGCTTGGGGGACAGGGGTCTCGAGCAGTACTTC.